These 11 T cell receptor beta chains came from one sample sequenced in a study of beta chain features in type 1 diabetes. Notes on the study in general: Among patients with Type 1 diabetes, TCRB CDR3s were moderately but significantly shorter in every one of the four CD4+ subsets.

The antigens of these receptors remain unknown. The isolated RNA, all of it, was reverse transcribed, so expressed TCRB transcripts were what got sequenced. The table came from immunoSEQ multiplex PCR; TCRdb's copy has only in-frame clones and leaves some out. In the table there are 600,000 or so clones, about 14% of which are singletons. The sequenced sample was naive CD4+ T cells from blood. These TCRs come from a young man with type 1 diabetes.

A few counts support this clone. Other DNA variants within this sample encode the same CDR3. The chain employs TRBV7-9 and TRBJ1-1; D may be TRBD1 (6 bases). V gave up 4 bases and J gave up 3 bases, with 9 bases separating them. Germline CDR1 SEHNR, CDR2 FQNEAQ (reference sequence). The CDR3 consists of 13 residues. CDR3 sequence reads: CASSSPGDTEAFF. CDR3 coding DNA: TGTGCCAGCAGCTCCCCAGGGGACACTGAAGCTTTCTTT.

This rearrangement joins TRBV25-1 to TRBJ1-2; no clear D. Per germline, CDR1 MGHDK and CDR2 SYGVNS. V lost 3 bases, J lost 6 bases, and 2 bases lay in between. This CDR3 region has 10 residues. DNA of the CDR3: TGTGCCAGCAGTGATAATGGCTACACCTTC. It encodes CASSDNGYTF.

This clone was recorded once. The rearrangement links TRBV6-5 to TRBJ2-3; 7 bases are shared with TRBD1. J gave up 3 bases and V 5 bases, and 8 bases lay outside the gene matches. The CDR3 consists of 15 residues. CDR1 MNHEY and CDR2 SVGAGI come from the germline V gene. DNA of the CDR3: TGTGCCAGCAGTCGCCAGGGGGAGAGGACAGATACGCAGTATTTT. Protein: CASSRQGERTDTQYF.

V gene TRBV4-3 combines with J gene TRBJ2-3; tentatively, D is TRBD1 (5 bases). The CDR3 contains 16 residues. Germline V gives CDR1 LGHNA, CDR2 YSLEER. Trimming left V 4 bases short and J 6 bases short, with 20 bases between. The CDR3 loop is CASSPAGIPIGDTQYF. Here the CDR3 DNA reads TGCGCCAGCAGCCCCGCAGGGATCCCCATAGGGGATACGCAGTATTTT.

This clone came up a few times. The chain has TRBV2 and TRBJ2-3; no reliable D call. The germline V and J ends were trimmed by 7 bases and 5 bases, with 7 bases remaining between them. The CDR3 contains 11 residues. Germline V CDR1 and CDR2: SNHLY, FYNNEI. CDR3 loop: CASTVKDTQYF. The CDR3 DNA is TGTGCCAGCACTGTGAAAGATACGCAGTATTTT.

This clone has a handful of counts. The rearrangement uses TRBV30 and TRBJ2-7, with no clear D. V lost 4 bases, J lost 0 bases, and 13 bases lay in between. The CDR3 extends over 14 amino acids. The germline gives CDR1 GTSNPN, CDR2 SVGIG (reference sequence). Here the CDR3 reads CAWTRTLSSYEQYF. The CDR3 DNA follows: TGTGCCTGGACCCGGACGCTTAGCTCCTACGAGCAGTACTTC. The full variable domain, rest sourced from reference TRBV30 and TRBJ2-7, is SQTIHQWPATLVQPVGSPLSLECTVEGTSNPNLYWYRQAAGRGLQLLFYSVGIGQISSEVPQNLSASRPQDRQFILSSKKLLLSDSGFYLCAWTRTLSSYEQYFGPGTRLTVT.

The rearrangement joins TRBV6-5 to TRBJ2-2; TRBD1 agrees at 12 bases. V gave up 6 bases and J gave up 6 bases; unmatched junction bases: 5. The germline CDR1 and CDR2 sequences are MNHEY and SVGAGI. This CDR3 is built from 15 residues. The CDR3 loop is CASSRDRGLAGELFF. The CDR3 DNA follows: TGTGCCAGCAGCCGGGACAGGGGGCTTGCCGGGGAGCTGTTTTTT.

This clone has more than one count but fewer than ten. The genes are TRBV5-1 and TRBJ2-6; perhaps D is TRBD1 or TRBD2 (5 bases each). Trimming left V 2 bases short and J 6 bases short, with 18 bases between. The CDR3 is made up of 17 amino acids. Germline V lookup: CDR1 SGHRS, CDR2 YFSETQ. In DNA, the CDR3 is TGCGCCAGCAGCTTACCCGGGACGCCTCTAGTGGCCAACGTCCTGACTTTC. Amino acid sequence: CASSLPGTPLVANVLTF.

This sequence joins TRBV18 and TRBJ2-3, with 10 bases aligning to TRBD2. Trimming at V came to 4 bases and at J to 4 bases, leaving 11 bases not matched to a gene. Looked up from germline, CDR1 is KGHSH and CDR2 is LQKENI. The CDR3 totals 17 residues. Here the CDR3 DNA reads TGTGCCAGCTCACAATGGACTAGCGGACCGATAGCAGATACGCAGTATTTT. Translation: CASSQWTSGPIADTQYF.

The CDR3 reads CASSPPAGGLYEQFF. Here the CDR3 DNA reads TGTGCCAGCAGTCCCCCCGCGGGGGGGCTCTATGAGCAGTTCTTC. This chain connects TRBV28 to TRBJ2-1, with 9 bases fitting TRBD2. Germline CDR1 and CDR2: MDHEN and SYDVKM. The CDR3 length is 15 residues. With V trimmed by 5 bases and J by 8 bases, 10 bases remained unmatched.

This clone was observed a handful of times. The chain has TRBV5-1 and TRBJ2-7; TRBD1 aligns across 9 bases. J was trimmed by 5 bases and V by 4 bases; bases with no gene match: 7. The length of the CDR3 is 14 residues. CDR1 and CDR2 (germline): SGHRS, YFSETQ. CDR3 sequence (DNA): TGCGCCAGCAGCCCTGGGACAGGGAACAACGAGCAGTACTTC. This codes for CASSPGTGNNEQYF.